These 10 T cell receptor beta chains were all obtained from the same sample, sequenced in a study of OX40 agonist ivuxolimab in advanced cancers. Sequenced by immunoSEQ multiplex PCR; TCRdb stores in-frame clones only, minus some. This sample yields about 52,000 clones, of which approximately 87% are seen a single time; approximately 7% belongs to the top ten. Sequencing used CD4+ or CD8+ T cells sorted from blood, obtained in a trial of the OX40 agonist ivuxolimab. All receptors derive from an adult with an advanced solid tumor such as melanoma, head and neck, liver or kidney cancer.

This chain uses TRBV27 with TRBJ1-6; D not certain. The CDR3 runs 14 residues. From germline, CDR1 is MNHEY and CDR2 SMNVEV (reference sequence). Between the trimmed V and J ends, which lost 6 bases and 5 bases, there was a span of 11 bases. The CDR3 coding sequence is TGTGCCAGCAGCCCAGAGGTTCATAATTCACCCCTCCACTTT. Its translation: CASSPEVHNSPLHF.

The V gene is TRBV2, the J gene TRBJ1-2; D is perhaps TRBD1 (5 bases). The germline V gene has CDR1 SNHLY and CDR2 FYNNEI. V was trimmed by 1 base and J by 4 bases, leaving 10 bases between them. The CDR3 is made up of 14 amino acids. The CDR3 region is CASSEGGRLYGYTF. DNA of the CDR3: TGTGCCAGCAGTGAAGGGGGCAGACTCTATGGCTACACCTTC.

The chain has TRBV5-1 and TRBJ1-1, with 7 nucleotides matching TRBD1. The V and J ends lost 3 bases and 13 bases, in that order; junction bases with no gene match: 9. The CDR3 consists of 12 residues. Germline V gives CDR1 SGHRS, CDR2 YFSETQ. CDR3 coding DNA: TGCGCCAGCAGCTCTGGGGTAGGGGGCGTTTTCTTT. This sequence encodes CASSSGVGGVFF.

The chain combines TRBV9 with TRBJ2-5; 11 bases are shared with TRBD2. The CDR3 covers 18 residues. Trimming took 0 bases from V and 5 from J; bases not matched to a gene: 12. CDR1 SGDLS and CDR2 YYNGEE come from the germline V gene. The CDR3 DNA reads as TGTGCCAGCAGCGTAGATTCTAGCGGGGGGATCTCCAGTGAGACCCAGTACTTC. Amino acids: CASSVDSSGGISSETQYF.

The V call is TRBV27, the J call TRBJ1-4, with a weak D call TRBD1 (6 bases). Trimming removed 4 bases at V and 10 bases at J, with 22 bases between. The length of the CDR3 is 16 residues. From germline, CDR1 is MNHEY and CDR2 SMNVEV (reference sequence). The CDR3 loop reads CASSSLTITKGGKLFF. CDR3 bases: TGTGCCAGCAGTTCTCTTACTATTACGAAGGGGGGAAAACTGTTTTTT.

The chain joins TRBV7-6 to TRBJ2-2; 9 bases fit TRBD1. The CDR3 is 16 amino acids. With V trimmed by 5 bases and J by 3 bases, 7 bases remained unmatched. Germline V CDR1 and CDR2: SGHVS, FNYEAQ. Here the CDR3 reads CASSPRQGGDTGELFF. The CDR3 DNA reads as TGTGCCAGCAGCCCTCGACAGGGGGGGGACACCGGGGAGCTGTTTTTT.

Within the sample, this clone is medium-sized. The J gene is TRBJ1-4, the V gene TRBV19; D remains ambiguous. This CDR3 region has 15 residues. From germline, CDR1 is LNHDA and CDR2 SQIVND (reference sequence). V was cut by 9 bases and J by 5 bases, with 19 bases left in between. Here the CDR3 DNA reads TGTGCCAGCAAACCACCGACGGGAGGAAATGAAAAACTGTTTTTT. This sequence encodes CASKPPTGGNEKLFF.

The chain carries TRBV5-1 and TRBJ1-4; no reliable D call. V was pared by 0 bases and J by 3 bases, with 6 bases between. Germline lookup yields CDR1 SGHRS and CDR2 YFSETQ. This CDR3 comprises 14 residues. CDR3 amino acids: CASSLVGSNEKLFF. The CDR3 DNA follows: TGCGCCAGCAGCTTGGTAGGGTCTAATGAAAAACTGTTTTTT.

The gene calls are TRBV28 and TRBJ2-5; possibly TRBD1 for D (6 bases). The ends were cut back, 5 bases at V and 1 base at J, with 17 bases in the middle. Germline CDR1 reads MDHEN; CDR2 reads SYDVKM. CDR3 length: 16 amino acids. The CDR3 DNA reads TGTGCCAGCAGTCCTCCCGGGACACAGACCCAAGAGACCCAGTACTTC. This translates into CASSPPGTQTQETQYF. Drawing the rest from reference TRBV28 and TRBJ2-5, the complete variable domain is DVKVTQSSRYLVKRTGEKVFLECVQDMDHENMFWYRQDPGLGLRLIYFSYDVKMKEKGDIPEGYSVSREKKERFSLILESASTNQTSMYLCASSPPGTQTQETQYFGPGTRLLVL.

V is TRBV14 and J is TRBJ2-7, with 9 bases lining up with TRBD2. The germline gives CDR1 SGHDN, CDR2 FVKESK. J gave up 0 bases and V 6 bases, and 6 bases lay outside the gene matches. This CDR3 spans 15 amino acids. In DNA, the CDR3 is TGTGCCAGCAGTAAATTAGCGGGGGCCTCCTACGAGCAGTACTTC. Encoded protein: CASSKLAGASYEQYF.